This T cell receptor (beta chain) derives from a study of blood T cell repertoires in COVID-19. Turning to the study itself: There were acute and convalescent COVID-19 samples, and they came from the United States, Italy and Spain. T cells, B-cell-depleted T cells, or PBMCs provided the cDNA or gDNA that served as material.

Authors' data handling: Reference gene primer amplification in the assay estimated nucleated cell counts. This table comes from immunoSEQ multiplex PCR, and its TCRdb copy is limited to in-frame clones, with some not included. Clonal size and the V and J genes are those of that table, whereas D and trimming came from the DNA. The table lists 30,000 to 40,000 clones, approximately 88% of them singletons. The sample was peripheral blood. This clonotype was obtained from a human donor in a cohort sampled during active COVID-19.

The CDR3: CASSLVAGGYNEQFF. The DNA for the CDR3 is TGTGCCAGCAGCTTAGTAGCGGGAGGCTACAATGAGCAGTTCTTC. The chain uses TRBV7-2 and TRBJ2-1; 10 bases map to TRBD2. The germline V gene has CDR1 SGHTA and CDR2 FQGNSA. J gave up 3 bases and V 1 base, and 0 bases lay outside the gene matches. The CDR3 runs 15 residues.